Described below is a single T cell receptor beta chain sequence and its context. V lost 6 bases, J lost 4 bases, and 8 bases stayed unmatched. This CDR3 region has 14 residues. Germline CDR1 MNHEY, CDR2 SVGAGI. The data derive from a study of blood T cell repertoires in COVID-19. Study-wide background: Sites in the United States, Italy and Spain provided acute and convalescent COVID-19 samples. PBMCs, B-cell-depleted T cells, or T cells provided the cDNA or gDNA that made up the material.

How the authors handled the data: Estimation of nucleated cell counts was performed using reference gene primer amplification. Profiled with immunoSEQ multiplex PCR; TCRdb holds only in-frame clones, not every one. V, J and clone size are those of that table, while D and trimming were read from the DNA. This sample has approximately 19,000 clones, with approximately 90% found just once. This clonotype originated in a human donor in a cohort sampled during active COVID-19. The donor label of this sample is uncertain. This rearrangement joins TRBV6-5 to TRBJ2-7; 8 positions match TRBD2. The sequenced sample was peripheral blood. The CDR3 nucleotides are TGTGCCAGCAGAGCACTAAGCGGGAGTTACGAGCAGTACTTC. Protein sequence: CASRALSGSYEQYF.